The 9 T cell receptor beta chains below were found in one sample sequenced in a study of T cell responses to AZD1222 COVID-19 vaccine. Generated by immunoSEQ multiplex PCR, the TCRdb table keeps only in-frame clones and is missing some. The table shows some 130,000 clones, with roughly nine tenths occurring only once. The source material was peripheral blood, sampled on day 0 of AZD1222 vaccination. The receptor set was obtained from an adult in good health.

V gene TRBV19 combines with J gene TRBJ2-5, with 9 nucleotides matching TRBD1. Trimming at V came to 6 bases and at J to 5 bases, leaving 13 bases not matched to a gene. Germline V gene sequence: CDR1 LNHDA, CDR2 SQIVND (reference sequence). This CDR3 has 16 residues. This chain's CDR3 is CASSLYRDRARETQYF. For the CDR3, the DNA is TGTGCCAGTAGCCTTTACCGGGACAGGGCCAGGGAGACCCAGTACTTC.

The chain has TRBV5-1 and TRBJ2-1; 14 positions agree with TRBD2. CDR1 and CDR2 (germline): SGHRS, YFSETQ. Trimming removed 4 bases from V and 9 bases from J; junction bases left unmatched: 6. The CDR3 contains 15 residues. The CDR3 reads CASSRGTSGRSEQFF. The CDR3 DNA reads as TGCGCCAGCAGCAGGGGGACTAGCGGGAGATCTGAGCAGTTCTTC. The full variable domain, its missing parts supplied by reference TRBV5-1 and TRBJ2-1, is KAGVTQTPRYLIKTRGQQVTLSCSPISGHRSVSWYQQTPGQGLQFLFEYFSETQRNKGNFPGRFSGRQFSNSRSEMNVSTLELGDSALYLCASSRGTSGRSEQFFGPGTRLTVL.

The chain employs TRBV6-2 or TRBV6-3 and TRBJ2-7, with TRBD2 matching over 9 bases. This CDR3 is built from 16 residues. Germline V lookup: CDR1 MNHEY, CDR2 SVGEGT. V shed 5 bases and J 0 bases; nucleotides not matched to a gene: 8. The CDR3 DNA is TGTGCCAGCAGTAAACTGACTAGCGGCAGCTCCTACGAGCAGTACTTC. Translated, it gives CASSKLTSGSSYEQYF.

Only one count was recorded for this clone. V and J are TRBV6-6 and TRBJ2-7; weak D call: TRBD2 (7 bases). This CDR3 contains 15 residues. The V end lost 0 bases, the J end lost 6 bases, and 15 bases lay between the germline ends. The V gene's germline CDR1 is MNHNY and CDR2 SVGAGI (reference sequence). In DNA form, the CDR3 reads TGTGCCAGCAGTTACTCTTGGTCAGGGGAGGGCGAGCAGTACTTC. This translates into CASSYSWSGEGEQYF.

The chain has TRBV4-2 and TRBJ2-5; D unclear. The germline V gene has CDR1 LGHNA and CDR2 YNFKEQ. The CDR3 spans 13 residues. Trimming took 4 bases from V and 5 from J, leaving 11 bases between them. The CDR3 DNA follows: TGTGCCAGCAGCCGAAGAGTGGGCGAGACCCAGTACTTC. Translation: CASSRRVGETQYF.

This clone appeared once. This chain joins TRBV6-1 and TRBJ1-6, with D unclear. V was shortened by 1 base and J by 6 bases, with 19 bases between the two germline ends. Germline loops: CDR1 MNHNS, CDR2 SASEGT. The CDR3 sequence is 18 residues long. CDR3: CASSEEYGGGSFNSPLHF. The DNA of the CDR3 is TGTGCCAGCAGTGAAGAATACGGCGGCGGGAGTTTTAATTCACCCCTCCACTTT.

The rearrangement links TRBV2 to TRBJ2-2, with unresolved D. The CDR3 is 15 residues long. Germline V gene lookup returns CDR1 SNHLY and CDR2 FYNNEI. V was pared by 10 bases and J by 3 bases, with 18 bases between. CDR3 amino acids: CATSFDPLYTGELFF. The CDR3, as DNA: TGTGCCACCAGCTTCGACCCTTTATACACCGGGGAGCTGTTTTTT.

The chain couples TRBV6-2 or TRBV6-3 to TRBJ2-1; 8 bases are shared with TRBD2. The CDR3 extends over 16 amino acids. CDR1 is MNHEY, CDR2 SVGEGT, per germline. After removal of 0 bases from V and 5 bases from J, the junction contained 6 bases not matched to a gene. CDR3 region: CASSYSSGIINNEQFF. For the CDR3, the DNA is TGTGCCAGCAGTTACTCTAGCGGGATCATAAACAATGAGCAGTTCTTC.

The rearrangement links TRBV19 to TRBJ1-5; D is uncertain. The V and J ends lost 3 bases and 0 bases respectively, with 12 bases between them. The V gene's germline CDR1 is LNHDA and CDR2 SQIVND (reference sequence). This CDR3 is built from 16 residues. CDR3 nucleotides: TGTGCCAGTAGTATGTCGGCAGATTATAGCAATCAGCCCCAGCATTTT. Translating it yields CASSMSADYSNQPQHF.